This T cell receptor beta chain is from a study of blood T cell repertoires in COVID-19 (dated by TCRdb to 2018 to 2021). With respect to the entire study: Collaborator samples came from the United States, Italy and Spain and covered acute and convalescent phases of COVID-19. Samples came from the ongoing ImmuneRACE study (first 160 participants) plus 1,254 subjects from 6 global collaborators. Sample metadata almost always included a de-identified subject ID, COVID-19 status, age in years and sex. The material from the prospective study consisted of cDNA or gDNA derived from T cells, B-cell-depleted T cells, or PBMCs. The dataset comprised deeply sampled blood TCRbeta repertoires from subjects exposed to, actively infected with, or recovered from COVID-19. The repertoires were released in a freely available public database intended as a resource for research on the immune response to SARS-CoV-2. Where available, HLA class I and class II types were obtained from metadata supplied by the sample provider rather than from assay-based typing. What the authors observed across the whole study: The amount of clinical and demographic metadata varied by source and participant and was provided uncurated.

One collaborating source in Seattle enrolled patients while the patients were actively infected and followed the patients over time throughout the course of disease. Whole blood was collected in K2EDTA tubes by collaborating institutions according to the institutions' own protocols. For TCRbeta analysis, collaborators shipped samples as frozen whole blood, isolated PBMCs, or DNA extracted from either of those sample types. The CDR3 spans 15 residues, from the cysteine through the phenylalanine. Just the 45-base CDR3 DNA is kept, in frame starting at base 1. Looking up the germline V gene yields CDR1 MNHEY and CDR2 SVGAGI. The immunoSEQ Assay, a bias-controlled multiplex PCR, was used to amplify TCRbeta CDR3 regions from genomic DNA. In the source study's methods: Within the assay, amplification of reference gene primers was used to estimate how many nucleated cells each sample contained. To quantify the absolute abundance of each unique TCRbeta CDR3 rearrangement, sequence reads were collapsed and filtered. For each sample, productive Simpson clonality was calculated by taking the square root of Simpson's diversity index across productive rearrangements. In its TCRdb copy, this immuneACCESS table keeps in-frame sequences only and misses some clones. Where compared with another copy, unresolved V genes explain less than half of these, and the others have no known cause. The V and J calls and the clone size are those of that table, but D and trimming were determined from the DNA. Recorded for this sample are some 390,000 clones; about 89% of them occurred a single time. The top ten constitute 1.5% to 1.7% of the sample.

In the case of this clone: What antigen it recognizes has not been identified. An end of the junction differs from the germline gene, which may be a read error.

The sequenced sample consisted of peripheral blood. The clonotype comes from a woman in her 40s with COVID-19, enrolled during active disease. Recombination joined TRBV6-5 with TRBJ1-3, with the D gene uncertain. The DNA sequence follows: TGTGCCAGCAGTGACTCCCGTTCAGCTGGAAACACCATATATTTT. Translated, it reads CASSDSRSAGNTIYF.